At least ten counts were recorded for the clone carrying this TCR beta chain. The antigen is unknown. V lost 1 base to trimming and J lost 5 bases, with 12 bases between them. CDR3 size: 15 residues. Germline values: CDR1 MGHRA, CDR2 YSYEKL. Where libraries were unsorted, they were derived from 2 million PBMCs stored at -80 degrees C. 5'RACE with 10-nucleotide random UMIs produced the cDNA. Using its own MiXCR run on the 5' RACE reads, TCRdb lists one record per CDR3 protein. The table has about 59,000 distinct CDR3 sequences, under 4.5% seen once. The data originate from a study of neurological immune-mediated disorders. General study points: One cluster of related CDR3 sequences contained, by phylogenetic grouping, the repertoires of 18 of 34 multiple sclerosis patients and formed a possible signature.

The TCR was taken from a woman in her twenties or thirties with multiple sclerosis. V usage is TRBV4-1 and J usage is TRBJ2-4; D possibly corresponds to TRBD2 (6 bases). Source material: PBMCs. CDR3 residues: CASSQVMREENIQYF. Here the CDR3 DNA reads TGCGCCAGCAGCCAAGTTATGAGGGAGGAAAACATTCAGTACTTC.